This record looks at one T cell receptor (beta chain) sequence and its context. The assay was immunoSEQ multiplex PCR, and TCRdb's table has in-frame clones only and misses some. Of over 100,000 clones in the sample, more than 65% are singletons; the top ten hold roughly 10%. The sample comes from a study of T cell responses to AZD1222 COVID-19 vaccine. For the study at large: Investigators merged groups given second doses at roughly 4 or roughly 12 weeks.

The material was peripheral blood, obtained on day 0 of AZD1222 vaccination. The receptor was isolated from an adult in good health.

The CDR3 sequence: CASSTGQGNEKLFF. DNA for the CDR3: TGCGCCAGCAGCACGGGACAGGGGAATGAAAAACTGTTTTTT. This chain links TRBV5-1 with TRBJ1-4, with 10 bases matching TRBD1. The V gene end was trimmed by 4 bases and the J gene end by 5 bases; junction bases not matched to a gene: 2. CDR1 is SGHRS and CDR2 is YFSETQ in the germline V gene. CDR3 size: 14 residues.